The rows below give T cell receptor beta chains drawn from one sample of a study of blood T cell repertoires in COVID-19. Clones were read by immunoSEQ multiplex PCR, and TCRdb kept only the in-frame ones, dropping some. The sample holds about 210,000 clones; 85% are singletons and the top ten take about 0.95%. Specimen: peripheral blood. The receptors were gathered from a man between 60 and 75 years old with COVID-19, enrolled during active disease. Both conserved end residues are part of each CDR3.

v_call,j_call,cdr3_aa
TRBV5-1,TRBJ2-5,CASKREQETQYF
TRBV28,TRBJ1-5,CASSPVVGTTFYSNQPQHF
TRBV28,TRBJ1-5,CASSSTGGNQPQHF
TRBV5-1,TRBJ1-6,CASSLDAGRDNSPLHF
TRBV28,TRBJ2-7,CASTGTPTYEQYF
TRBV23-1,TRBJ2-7,CASATPGQGFRYEQYF
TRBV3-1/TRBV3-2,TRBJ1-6,CASSQLEGASPLHF
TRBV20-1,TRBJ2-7,CSATSDFEQYF
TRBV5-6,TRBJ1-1,CASSRGGVTKAFF
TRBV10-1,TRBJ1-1,CASMRKEGTEAFF
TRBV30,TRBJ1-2,CAWLGTGTGYTF
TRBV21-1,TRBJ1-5,CASSKGRGPTGNQPQHF
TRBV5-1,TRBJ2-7,CASTDTYEQYF
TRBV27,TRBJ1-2,CASSPGLGGGYTF
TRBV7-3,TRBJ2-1,CASSIETSGGQQFF
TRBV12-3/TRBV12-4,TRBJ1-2,CASSSAGGYGYTF
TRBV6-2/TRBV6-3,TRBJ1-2,CASSLIGYGYTF